This entry concerns a single TCR beta chain. The antigen remains undetermined. This sample is drawn from a study of shared clonotypes between healthy human individuals. Points from the study as a whole: Sharing across four donors was highest in naive CD4 (around 5%) and lowest in memory CD8 (about 0.4%).

The method was immunoSEQ multiplex PCR; TCRdb's version includes in-frame clones alone and lacks a portion of them. The sample lists roughly 2 million clones; roughly 94% were seen once. The naive CD8 population came from CD45RO-negative cells selected for CCR7, without terminally differentiated effector memory CD45RA+ cells. The material sequenced was naive CD8+ T cells sorted from blood. The sequence derives from a man aged 18 to 30 in good health.

The CDR3 DNA reads TGTGCTAGTGGTTTCTGGGACCACAATGAGCAGTTCTTC. Protein sequence: CASGFWDHNEQFF. The chain links TRBV12-5 to TRBJ2-1; D may be TRBD1 or TRBD2 (5 bases each). The ends were cut back, 3 bases at V and 5 bases at J, with 8 bases in the middle. Germline V gene sequence: CDR1 LGHNT, CDR2 FRNRAP. The CDR3 loop spans 13 amino acids.